Listed below are T cell receptor beta chains from one sample, sequenced in a study of blood T cells in healthy people across ages. TCRdb processed the 5' RACE reads anew with MiXCR; each CDR3 protein has one entry. Here the sample spans roughly 500,000 distinct CDR3 sequences, around 24% being singletons. This sample also belongs to another study, concerning T cells of mothers and their children.

The sequencing input was blood. These receptors were collected from a boy aged 5-17 years in good health. The CDR3 runs from the conserved cysteine through the conserved F or W. Each record gives: D gene, clone size, J gene, V gene, CDR3 DNA, CDR3 protein. D genes are given only for firm matches. A clone size is listed for some rows: how often the clone was seen (once, few, many), or a class if it is expanded.

>-|few|TRBJ2-5|TRBV7-2
TGTGCCAGCAGCCCCGGGATAACGGAGACCCAGTACTTC
CASSPGITETQYF
>TRBD2|few|TRBJ2-1|TRBV20-1
TGCAGTGCTAGAGATCGAATGGGGCGGGAGGGTCTCAATGAGCAGTTCTTC
CSARDRMGREGLNEQFF
>-|-|TRBJ2-1|TRBV27
TGTGCCAGCAGTTTATTCCCCGAAGGGGAGCAGTTCTTC
CASSLFPEGEQFF
>-|-|TRBJ2-3|TRBV4-3
TGCGCCAGCAGCCAAGATAATTACGGGACAGATACGCAGTATTTT
CASSQDNYGTDTQYF
>TRBD1|few|TRBJ1-6|TRBV27
TGTGCCAGCACCACCGGGACAGCAAATTCACCCCTCCACTTT
CASTTGTANSPLHF
>TRBD2|-|TRBJ2-1|TRBV20-1
TGCAGTGGCCGTTGGAGCGGGAGGGATGAGCAGTTCTTC
CSGRWSGRDEQFF
>-|-|TRBJ2-4|TRBV6-9
TGTGCCAGCAGTTATTACGTTTCGATTCAGTACTTC
CASSYYVSIQYF
>TRBD2|few|TRBJ2-2|TRBV7-9
TGTGCCAGCACCCCACGGGGGGACCTGAACACCGGGGAGCTGTTTTTT
CASTPRGDLNTGELFF
>-|-|TRBJ2-7|TRBV5-6
TGTGCCAGCAGCGCCCCACGGGACTCGACCTACGAGCAGTACTTC
CASSAPRDSTYEQYF
>TRBD1|-|TRBJ2-7|TRBV7-2
TGTGCCAGCAGCTTAGCGCGACAGGGCGAGCAGTACTTC
CASSLARQGEQYF
>TRBD2|few|TRBJ2-3|TRBV7-2
TGTGCCAGCACGGGACTAGCGGGATCAGATACGCAGTATTTT
CASTGLAGSDTQYF
>TRBD2|-|TRBJ2-1|TRBV20-1
TGCAGCGCTAGCGGGGGGGCCAGAGAGCAGTTCTTC
CSASGGAREQFF
>-|few|TRBJ2-7|TRBV7-9
TGTGCCAGCAGCTTAGGCGCCAGGGAGTTTCAGTACTTC
CASSLGAREFQYF
>TRBD1|-|TRBJ1-1|TRBV7-2
TGTGCCAGCAGCTTACACAGGGGTGGGACCACTGAAGCTTCCTTT
CASSLHRGGTTEASF
>-|-|TRBJ2-3|TRBV4-2
TGTGCCAGCAGCAAAGAGGCAGGTGGCACAGATACGCAGTATTTT
CASSKEAGGTDTQYF
>-|few|TRBJ2-5|TRBV27
TGTGCCAGCAGCAAGGAAACAAGAAGGACCCAGTACTTC
CASSKETRRTQYF
>-|few|TRBJ1-4|TRBV27
TGTGCCAGCAGTCTCGCGGCAGGGTCAACTAATGAAAAACTGTTTTTT
CASSLAAGSTNEKLFF
>-|-|TRBJ2-3|TRBV7-9
TGTGCCAGCAGCCAAGGGGACGCGGGATCGACGCAGTATTTT
CASSQGDAGSTQYF
>TRBD2|few|TRBJ2-1|TRBV7-2
TGTGCCAGCAGCTTAGCGAGACCTAGCGGGGTGCATGAGCAGTTCTTC
CASSLARPSGVHEQFF
>-|many|TRBJ2-5|TRBV18
TGTGCCAGCTCACAGTCCCAGGGGTTGACAGAGACCCAGTACTTC
CASSQSQGLTETQYF
>-|-|TRBJ2-3|TRBV5-1
TGCGCCAGCAGCAGACGTAGCGAAAGCACAGATACGCAGTATTTT
CASSRRSESTDTQYF
>-|-|TRBJ1-1|TRBV27
TGTGCCAGCAGTTTATCATCTGAGAACACTGAAGCTTTCTTT
CASSLSSENTEAFF
>TRBD2|few|TRBJ2-7|TRBV28
TGTGCCAGCAGTTTGCAGGCGGGGGCCTACGAGCAGTACTTC
CASSLQAGAYEQYF
>-|few|TRBJ2-4|TRBV21-1
TGTGCCAGCAGGGAGACGGCCAAAAACATTCAGTACTTC
CASRETAKNIQYF
>-|-|TRBJ2-4|TRBV28
TGTGCCAGCAGCCTAGGGCAGGGAAACATTCAGTACTTC
CASSLGQGNIQYF
>TRBD1|once|TRBJ2-6|TRBV27
TGTGCCAGCAGGGGACAGGGGGCGCTCGGGGCCAACGTCCTGACTTTC
CASRGQGALGANVLTF
>TRBD2|-|TRBJ2-1|TRBV14
TGTGCCAGCAGCCAAGATCGTTTAAGCGGGAGTTACAATGAGCAGTTCTTC
CASSQDRLSGSYNEQFF
>-|-|TRBJ2-7|TRBV24-1
TGTGCCACCAGTGATTCCGGGACATTAGGCGAGCAGTACTTC
CATSDSGTLGEQYF
>TRBD1|many|TRBJ1-4|TRBV5-1
TGCGCCAGCAGACAGGGGGCGGAAAAACTGTTTTTT
CASRQGAEKLFF
>-|-|TRBJ1-6|TRBV6-5
TGTGCCAGCAGTTACTCCTCGGTTGGGCAGCCCTTTCTGCCCCTCCACTTT
CASSYSSVGQPFLPLHF
>TRBD1|-|TRBJ1-5|TRBV10-3
TGTGCCATCAGTGAAGGGTCAGGGGGCCAACAGCCCCAGCATTTT
CAISEGSGGQQPQHF
>TRBD2|-|TRBJ2-3|TRBV4-1
TGCGCCAGCAGCCAAGGTCCCCACAGCGGGGTCACAGATACGCAGTATTTT
CASSQGPHSGVTDTQYF
>TRBD2|-|TRBJ2-3|TRBV7-2
TGTGCCAGCAGCCCCGGACTAGCGGGAATCAACCGTTTCACAGATACGCAGTATTTT
CASSPGLAGINRFTDTQYF
>TRBD2|-|TRBJ2-7|TRBV6-2/TRBV6-3
TGTGCCAGCAGCGAGGGACTAGACGTCTACGAGCAGTACTTC
CASSEGLDVYEQYF
>-|few|TRBJ1-2|TRBV9
TGTGCCAGCAGCGCGGACTTCTACTATGGCTACACCTTC
CASSADFYYGYTF
>TRBD2|-|TRBJ2-7|TRBV4-3
TGCGCCAGCAGCCAAGACTATACGACAGGGACTAGCGAGGGCTACGAGCAGTACTTC
CASSQDYTTGTSEGYEQYF
>TRBD1|-|TRBJ2-5|TRBV20-1
TGCAGTGCTTACGACAGGGGAAAGCAAGAGACCCAGTACTTC
CSAYDRGKQETQYF
>-|-|TRBJ2-7|TRBV28
TGTGCCAGCAGTTCCAAGCCCCCGAGCCGCGGCGAGCAGTACTTC
CASSSKPPSRGEQYF
>TRBD2|-|TRBJ2-1|TRBV4-1
TGCGCCAGCAGCCAGACCCCCTTTCAGCGGGAGGGCCTAAATGAGCAGTTCTTC
CASSQTPFQREGLNEQFF
>TRBD1|-|TRBJ1-5|TRBV7-9
TGTGCCAGCACCAGGGGGCAGGGGGAGCCCCAGCATTTT
CASTRGQGEPQHF
>TRBD2|few|TRBJ2-7|TRBV6-1
TGTGCCAGCAGGGGCCCGGGGGGAGGATTCCCCTACGAGCAGTACTTC
CASRGPGGGFPYEQYF
>TRBD2|many|TRBJ2-7|TRBV24-1
TGTGCCACCAGTGATCATGGACTAGCCCACTCCTACGAGCAGTACTTC
CATSDHGLAHSYEQYF
>TRBD2|few|TRBJ2-7|TRBV6-6
TGTGCCAGCACCCGACTAGCCTCCTACGAGCAGTACTTC
CASTRLASYEQYF
>-|-|TRBJ2-6|TRBV12-3/TRBV12-4
TGTGCCAGCAGTTTCGCTGGATCTGGGGCCAACGTCCTGACTTTC
CASSFAGSGANVLTF
>-|-|TRBJ2-7|TRBV4-2
TGTGCCAGCAGCCAAGAAGTTCCAGGCCCATACCTTTCCTACGAGCAGTACTTC
CASSQEVPGPYLSYEQYF
>TRBD1|-|TRBJ2-7|TRBV7-2
TGTGCCAGCAGCCGGGGACAGAACTACGAGCAGTACTTC
CASSRGQNYEQYF
>-|few|TRBJ1-4|TRBV15
TGTGCCACCAGCAGAGAACAGGCCGGGACTAATGAAAAACTGTTTTTT
CATSREQAGTNEKLFF
>-|-|TRBJ1-1|TRBV6-2/TRBV6-3
TGTGCCAGCAGTTACGCAGCACCTGAGAACACTGAAGCTTTCTTT
CASSYAAPENTEAFF
>-|-|TRBJ2-7|TRBV28
TGTGCCAGCAGTGGAGCCGGGACCTCTGAGCCCTACGAGCAGTACTTC
CASSGAGTSEPYEQYF
>-|-|TRBJ2-5|TRBV20-1
TGCAGTGCCCCCAGGGAGGTGCAGGCGGGGACCCAGTACTTC
CSAPREVQAGTQYF